This TCR beta chain was observed in a study of PD-1 blockade in classical Hodgkin lymphoma. Overall study results and limits: Compared with healthy donors, newly diagnosed patients reportedly showed lower baseline TCR diversity. Possible causes of repertoire differences, disease activity or prior therapy, remain undefined.

Remarks on this clone: The antigen is not known.

Data came from immunoSEQ multiplex PCR; TCRdb stores just in-frame clones and leaves some out. The repertoire consists of roughly 70,000 clones, with 85% to 95% occurring once and the leading ten covering less than 3.5%. The CDR3 is 14 residues long. V was shortened by 5 bases and J by 5 bases, with 13 bases between the two germline ends. Per the germline V gene, CDR1 is MDHEN and CDR2 is SYDVKM. Indicated time point: newly diagnosed, previously untreated cHL patient sample. The specimen sequenced was peripheral blood mononuclear cells (PBMCs). The origin of this receptor is a human donor with classical Hodgkin lymphoma. V and J are TRBV28 and TRBJ2-1; a weak D match, TRBD1 (6 bases). The CDR3 region has the DNA TGTGCCAGCAGTACGGGACAACCAAACAATGAGCAGTTCTTC. It codes for CASSTGQPNNEQFF.